This T cell receptor (beta chain) appears in the sequencing data of a study of shared clonotypes between healthy human individuals. J gave up 8 bases and V 7 bases, and 13 bases lay outside the gene matches. From germline, CDR1 is MGHRA and CDR2 YSYEKL. The CDR3 contains 14 residues. Remarks on this clone: Its target is unknown.

Notes on the study in general: Clonotype sharing among donors, it was expected, would be affected by sequencing depth. Sampling was confined to blood; repertoires within tissues likely differ.

The method was immunoSEQ multiplex PCR; TCRdb's version includes in-frame clones alone and lacks a portion of them. The sample lists around 510,000 clones, approximately 95% occurring once. The authors divided CD4+ cells into CD45RA+ naive and CD45RA-negative memory subsets. The sequenced sample was naive CD4+ T cells sorted from blood. As to subset: CD45RA+ positively selected. The source is a woman between 25 and 40 years old in good health. The chain has TRBV4-1 and TRBJ1-2; 7 bases map to TRBD1. The CDR3 nucleotides read TGCGCCAGCATAGGACAGGCGTCCCCCTCCGGCTACACCTTC. Its translation: CASIGQASPSGYTF.